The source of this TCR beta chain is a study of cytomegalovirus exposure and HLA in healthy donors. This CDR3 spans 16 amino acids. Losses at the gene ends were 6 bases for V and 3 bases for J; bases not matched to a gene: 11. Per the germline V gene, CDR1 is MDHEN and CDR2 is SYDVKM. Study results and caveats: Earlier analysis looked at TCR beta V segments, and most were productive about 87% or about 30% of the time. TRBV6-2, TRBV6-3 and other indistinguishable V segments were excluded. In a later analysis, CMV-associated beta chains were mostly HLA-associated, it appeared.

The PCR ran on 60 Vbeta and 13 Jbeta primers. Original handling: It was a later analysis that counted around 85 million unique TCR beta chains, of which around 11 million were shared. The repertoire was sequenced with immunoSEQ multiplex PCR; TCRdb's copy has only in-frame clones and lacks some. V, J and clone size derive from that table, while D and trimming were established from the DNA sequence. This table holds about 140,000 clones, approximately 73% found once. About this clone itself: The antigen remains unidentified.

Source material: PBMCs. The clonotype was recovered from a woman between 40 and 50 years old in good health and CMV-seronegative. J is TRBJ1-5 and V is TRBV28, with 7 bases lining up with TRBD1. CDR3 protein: CASSLRDSVLNQPQHF. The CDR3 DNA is TGTGCCAGCAGCCTCCGGGACAGTGTGCTCAATCAGCCCCAGCATTTT.